This T cell receptor beta chain was captured by sequencing in a study of blood T cell repertoires in COVID-19. Overall study context: The United States, Italy and Spain supplied acute and convalescent COVID-19 samples.

Adults between roughly 18 and 89 years of age took part from approximately 24 US areas. Each participant's cohort was designated according to participant-reported clinical history. The CDR3 runs 16 residues. V lost 7 bases to trimming and J lost 3 bases, with 20 bases between them. Germline assignment: CDR1 KGHDR and CDR2 SFDVKD. As handled by the study authors: Cell counts per sample came from amplifying reference gene primers. The method was immunoSEQ multiplex PCR; TCRdb's version includes in-frame clones alone and lacks a portion of them. That table furnishes V, J and clone size, whereas the DNA furnished D and trimming. Here the sample spans about 390,000 clones, 85% to 90% being singletons.

Sequencing was carried out using PBMCs or T cells enriched from blood (not recorded which). V is TRBV24-1 and J is TRBJ1-2; possibly TRBD1 for D (6 bases). The origin of this receptor is a woman aged 45-59 years who had recovered from COVID-19. CDR3: CATRRSSGVEDYGYTF. The CDR3 DNA is TGTGCCACCAGGAGATCGTCAGGGGTTGAGGACTATGGCTACACCTTC.